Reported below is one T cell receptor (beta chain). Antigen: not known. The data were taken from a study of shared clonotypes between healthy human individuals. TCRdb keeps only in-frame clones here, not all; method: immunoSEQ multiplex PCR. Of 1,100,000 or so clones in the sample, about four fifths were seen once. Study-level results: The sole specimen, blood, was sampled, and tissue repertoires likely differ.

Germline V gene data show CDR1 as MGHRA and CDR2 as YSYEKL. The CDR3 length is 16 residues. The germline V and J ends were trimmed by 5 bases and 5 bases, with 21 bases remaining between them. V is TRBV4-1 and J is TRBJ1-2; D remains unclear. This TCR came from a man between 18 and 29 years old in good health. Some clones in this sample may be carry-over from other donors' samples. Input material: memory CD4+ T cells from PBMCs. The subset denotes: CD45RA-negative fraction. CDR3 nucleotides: TGCGCCAGCAGCACACAGACCGGGTGGGCAGGTTATGGCTACACCTTC. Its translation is CASSTQTGWAGYGYTF.